Here is one T cell receptor beta chain with its context. This specimen comes from a study of blood T cell repertoires in COVID-19. Under the authors' procedure: Reference gene primer amplification in the assay estimated nucleated cell counts. Here immunoSEQ multiplex PCR was the method, and the copy in TCRdb shows in-frame clones only, minus some. V and J calls and clone size are given by that table; D and trimming were obtained from the DNA. The repertoire includes 200,000 to 250,000 clones, roughly 81% of them detected once, and 6.5% to 9% sits in the top ten. It was during active infection that Seattle patients were enrolled and then longitudinally followed. Sequencing input: peripheral blood. The origin of this receptor is a woman aged 80 or over with COVID-19, enrolled during active disease.

CDR3 residues: CSARDNLGYTF. For the CDR3, the DNA is TGCAGTGCTAGAGATAATTTGGGCTACACCTTC. The chain has TRBV20-1 and TRBJ1-2; D unresolved. V gave up 0 bases and J gave up 8 bases, with 7 bases separating them. The CDR3 extends over 11 amino acids. Germline V gives CDR1 DFQATT, CDR2 SNEGSKA (reference sequence).